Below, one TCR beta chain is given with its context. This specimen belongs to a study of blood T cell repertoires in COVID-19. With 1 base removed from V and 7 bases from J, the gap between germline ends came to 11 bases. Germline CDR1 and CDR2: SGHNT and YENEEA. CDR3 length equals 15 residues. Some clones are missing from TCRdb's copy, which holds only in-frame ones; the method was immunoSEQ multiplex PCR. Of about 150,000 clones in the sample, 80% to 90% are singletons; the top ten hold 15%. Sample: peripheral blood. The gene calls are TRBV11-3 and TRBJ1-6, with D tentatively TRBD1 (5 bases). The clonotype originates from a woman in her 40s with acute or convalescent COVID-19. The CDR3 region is CASSLGQGANSPLHF. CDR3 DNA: TGTGCCAGCAGCTTAGGGCAAGGGGCCAATTCACCCCTCCACTTT.